This TCR beta chain was profiled in a study of T-cell memory formation after mild COVID-19. Overall study: Clusters of TCRs were largely donor specific.

CDR1 is SGHTA, CDR2 FQGNSA, per germline. With 3 bases removed from V and 6 bases from J, the gap between germline ends came to 17 bases. The CDR3 runs to 15 residues. Study-level findings and limits: In pre-infection memory, a portion of responding clones appeared, which suggested that cross-reactive memory joined. Clones contracting over day 15 to 85 were CD4/CD8 balanced, with later expanders leaning CD4+.

In TCRdb, the 5' RACE reads were re-called with MiXCR into one record per CDR3 protein. The data contain under 300,000 distinct CDR3 sequences, over 7% of them singletons. Comment on this clonotype: Its antigen is as yet unknown.

The sample comprised PBMCs or a T cell subset sorted from them (not recorded which). The chain employs TRBV7-2 and TRBJ1-1; no firm D call. The clonotype comes from a man aged 18-30 years who had mild COVID-19 (a few samples of this study predate the infection). Cell type and time point are not known. CDR3 coding DNA: TGTGCCAGCAGCTTTGACCGTTCGCAGAGCGCTGAAGCTTTCTTT. This gives the protein CASSFDRSQSAEAFF. Full variable domain (rest looked up from reference TRBV7-2 and TRBJ1-1): GAGVSQSPSNKVTEKGKDVELRCDPISGHTALYWYRQSLGQGLEFLIYFQGNSAPDKSGLPSDRFSAERTGGSVSTLTIQRTQQEDSAVYLCASSFDRSQSAEAFFGQGTRLTVV.